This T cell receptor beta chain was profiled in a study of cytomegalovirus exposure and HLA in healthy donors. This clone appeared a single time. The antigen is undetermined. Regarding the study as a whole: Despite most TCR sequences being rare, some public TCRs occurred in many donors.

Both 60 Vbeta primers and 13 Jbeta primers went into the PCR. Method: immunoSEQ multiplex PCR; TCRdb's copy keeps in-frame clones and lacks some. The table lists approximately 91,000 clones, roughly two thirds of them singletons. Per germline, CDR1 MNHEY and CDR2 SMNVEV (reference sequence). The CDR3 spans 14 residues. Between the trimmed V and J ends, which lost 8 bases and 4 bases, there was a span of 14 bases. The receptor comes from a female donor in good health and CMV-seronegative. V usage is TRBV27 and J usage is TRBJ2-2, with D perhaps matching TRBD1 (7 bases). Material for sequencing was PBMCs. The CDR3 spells CASWRGRGTGELFF. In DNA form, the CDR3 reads TGTGCCAGCTGGAGGGGGCGAGGCACCGGGGAGCTGTTTTTT.